The rows below give T cell receptor beta chains drawn from one sample of a study of control samples from healthy donors and cancer patients. Method: immunoSEQ multiplex PCR; TCRdb's copy keeps in-frame clones and lacks some. The data show 150,000 to 200,000 clones, roughly 92% seen once. Sequences were obtained from blood. These receptors all come from a woman aged 18-29 years in good health. The CDR3 runs from the conserved cysteine through the conserved F or W. D genes are given only for firm matches.

J	V	D	CDR3	DNA
TRBJ2-1	TRBV19	-	CASSPQGGYNEQFF	TGTGCCAGTAGTCCCCAGGGGGGCTACAATGAGCAGTTCTTC
TRBJ2-7	TRBV10-3	TRBD1	CAISESGQSYEQYF	TGTGCCATCAGTGAGTCGGGACAGAGCTACGAGCAGTACTTC
TRBJ2-7	TRBV5-1	TRBD2	CASSYNGLAGSYEQYF	TGCGCCAGCAGCTATAATGGACTAGCGGGTTCCTACGAGCAGTACTTC
TRBJ2-5	TRBV2	TRBD2	CASSGTSGGRETQYF	TGTGCCAGCAGTGGGACTAGCGGAGGGAGAGAGACCCAGTACTTC
TRBJ2-1	TRBV25-1	-	CASSESPNRASYNEQFF	TGTGCCAGCAGTGAATCTCCAAACAGGGCCTCCTACAATGAGCAGTTCTTC
TRBJ1-3	TRBV6-6	-	CASSQGRDTIYF	TGTGCCAGCAGTCAGGGACGGGACACCATATATTTT
TRBJ2-5	TRBV3-1/TRBV3-2	-	CASSQYLSPQETQYF	TGTGCCAGCAGCCAATACTTGTCCCCCCAAGAGACCCAGTACTTC
TRBJ1-4	TRBV4-1	TRBD1	CASSPYLTGSNEKLFF	TGCGCCAGCAGTCCTTACCTGACAGGGTCTAATGAAAAACTGTTTTTT
TRBJ2-7	TRBV10-3	-	CAISDKMGLTPGNEQYF	TGTGCCATCAGCGATAAGATGGGACTGACACCGGGAAACGAGCAGTACTTC
TRBJ1-2	TRBV28	-	CASSYRHRDGYTF	TGTGCCAGCAGTTACCGACACCGGGATGGCTACACCTTC
TRBJ1-1	TRBV28	TRBD1	CASTEPGQGGTEAFF	TGTGCCAGCACCGAGCCGGGACAGGGGGGTACTGAAGCTTTCTTT
TRBJ2-7	TRBV5-1	TRBD2	CASSDGGAREQYF	TGCGCCAGCAGCGACGGGGGGGCGAGGGAGCAGTACTTC
TRBJ2-3	TRBV18	TRBD2	CASSPIEAGGTDTQYF	TGTGCCAGCTCACCAATTGAAGCGGGAGGGACAGATACGCAGTATTTT
TRBJ1-1	TRBV7-8	TRBD1	CASSLGQGAVGTEAFF	TGTGCCAGCAGCTTAGGGCAGGGGGCAGTTGGGACTGAAGCTTTCTTT
TRBJ2-2	TRBV4-3	-	CASSPEARTGELFF	TGCGCCAGCAGCCCTGAGGCGCGAACCGGGGAGCTGTTTTTT